This TCR beta chain was sequenced in a study of T-cell reconstitution after alpha-beta-depleted transplantation in children (dated by TCRdb to the mid-2010s). For the wider study: The study quantitatively tracked T-cell immune reconstitution after TCRalphabeta/CD19-depleted allogeneic hematopoietic cell transplantation in children using TCR repertoire profiling.

This clonotype has at least ten counts. The antigen this receptor binds is unknown. There are no base qualities to consult, and no much larger clone falls within one base. The protocol used for the library was PCR. Sequenced on an Illumina HiSeq 2500. To normalize quantification of the TCRbeta repertoire, the TCR libraries were built with molecular barcoding that relied on unique molecular identifiers. TCRdb reworked the public reads: Q25 trimming with fastp, MiXCR clone assembly, productive beta chains retained. CDR3 protein sequences are deduplicated, and each keeps its most common genes and DNA. This sample lists 190,000 or so distinct CDR3 sequences; around 6.8% were detected once. The ten largest make up more than 2.5% of the sample. This receptor was identified in a human donor who donated a stem cell graft to a child with Wiskott-Aldrich syndrome. Specimen: PBMCs from the stem cell graft donor, collected from the stem cell graft.

The sequence in DNA is TGTGCCAGCAGTTACAGGGCAGCAAATGAAAAACTGTTTTTT. This gives the protein CASSYRAANEKLFF. The V gene is TRBV6-5 and the J gene is TRBJ1-4; the D gene identity is not certain. The CDR1 and CDR2 encoded by the germline V gene are MNHEY and SVGAGI. The CDR3 covers 14 residues, taking in both the cysteine and the phenylalanine. This entry keeps only the CDR3 DNA: 42 bases, framed from base 1. V sheds 2 bases and J sheds 5 bases, leaving 9 bases between their ends.